The sequence of this T cell receptor beta chain was determined in a study of blood T cell repertoires in COVID-19 (dated by TCRdb to about 2020). Some background on the complete study: The collaborator samples originated in the United States, Italy and Spain and spanned the acute and convalescent phases of COVID-19. The material from the prospective study consisted of cDNA or gDNA derived from T cells, B-cell-depleted T cells, or PBMCs. Samples came from the ongoing ImmuneRACE study (first 160 participants) plus 1,254 subjects from 6 global collaborators. The repertoires were released in a freely available public database meant as a resource for research on the immune response to SARS-CoV-2. The dataset comprised deeply sampled blood TCRbeta repertoires from subjects exposed to, actively infected with, or recovered from COVID-19. Where available, HLA class I and class II types were obtained from metadata supplied by the sample provider rather than from assay-based typing. Nearly every sample came with metadata listing a de-identified subject ID, COVID-19 status, age in years and sex. The study at large found these results: Clinical and demographic metadata were provided uncurated, with the amount varying by source and participant.

As for this clone: It lacks a known antigen. No base qualities exist here, and no much larger clone lies one base off it.

TCRbeta CDR3 regions were amplified from genomic DNA using the immunoSEQ Assay, a bias-controlled multiplex PCR. Processing in the source paper ran as follows. Nucleated cell counts per sample were estimated from amplification of reference gene primers within the assay. To quantify the absolute abundance of each unique TCRbeta CDR3 rearrangement, sequence reads were collapsed and filtered. Productive Simpson clonality was computed per sample as the square root of Simpson's diversity index over productive rearrangements. In its TCRdb copy, this immuneACCESS table keeps in-frame sequences only and misses some clones. Where compared with another copy, unresolved V genes explain less than half of these, and the others have no known cause. V and J calls and clone size are as listed in that table; D and trimming were resolved from the DNA. In all, the sample holds some 260,000 clones, and around 86% of those were seen once. Clones ranked in the top ten supply 1.5% to 2% of the sample.

In the prospective study, participants were roughly 18 to 89 years old, resided in about two dozen geographic areas of the United States, and were enrolled through a virtual design. Cohort assignment in the prospective study relied on participant-reported clinical history from a screening survey and a study questionnaire. ImmuneRACE Cohort 3 recovered participants were defined by two consecutive negative NP/OP PCR tests, healthcare professional clearance, or symptom resolution. Each participant in the prospective study had whole blood, serum and a nasopharyngeal or oropharyngeal swab collected by mobile phlebotomists. Participants in the prospective study had the option to provide additional blood draws and questionnaires over an approximately two-month period. Before DNA extraction, blood samples from the prospective study were shipped at room temperature or frozen. The junction shows trimming of 5 bases on V and 8 bases on J, and the gene matches do not reach 7 bases of it. There are 15 amino acids in the CDR3, from cysteine to phenylalanine inclusive. The retained sequence is limited to the CDR3, 45 bases, with the frame set at the first base. CDR1 SGHVS and CDR2 FNYEAQ were looked up in the germline V gene.

The V and J segments used are TRBV7-6 and TRBJ1-6, and TRBD1 aligns with 9 junction nucleotides. The TCR was taken from a man aged 40-49 years who had recovered from COVID-19. The source material was PBMCs or T cells enriched from blood (not recorded which). The CDR3 in this case is CASSVGDRDDSPLHF. The DNA sequence is given as TGTGCCAGCAGCGTAGGGGACAGGGATGATTCACCCCTCCACTTT.